Shown below are 14 T cell receptor beta chains from a single sample sequenced in a study of blood T cell repertoires in COVID-19. Produced via immunoSEQ multiplex PCR; TCRdb's table is partial and in-frame only. This table holds 400,000 or so clones, around nine tenths found once. Sequencing was carried out using peripheral blood. The source of these receptors is a man between 18 and 35 years old with COVID-19, enrolled during active disease.

The chain has TRBV30 and TRBJ2-3; 7 nucleotides align to TRBD2. The CDR3 is 15 residues long. V was clipped by 0 bases and J by 1 base; unmatched bases: 4. In germline, CDR1 is GTSNPN, CDR2 SVGIG (reference sequence). CDR3 in amino acids: CAWSVGGSRTDTQYF. CDR3 DNA: TGTGCCTGGAGTGTGGGAGGGTCGCGCACAGATACGCAGTATTTT.

The CDR3, as DNA: TGTGCCAGCAGCCTCCCGGGGATGGCTGGGACTGAAGCTTTCTTT. It codes for CASSLPGMAGTEAFF. V and J are TRBV5-5 and TRBJ1-1, with D uncertain. Trimming stripped 4 bases from V and 5 bases from J, with 18 bases between. Germline loops: CDR1 SGHKS, CDR2 YYEKEE (reference sequence). This CDR3 region has 15 residues.

The chain links TRBV7-9 to TRBJ2-1, with D possibly being TRBD1 (5 bases). Germline V CDR1 and CDR2: SEHNR, FQNEAQ (reference sequence). This CDR3 spans 14 amino acids. The ends were cut back, 5 bases at V and 5 bases at J, with 13 bases in the middle. The CDR3 loop reads CASSPGPDNNEQFF. The CDR3 bases are TGTGCCAGCAGCCCAGGTCCGGACAACAATGAGCAGTTCTTC.

The CDR3 protein is CASSLHLRDTYEQYF. The DNA of the CDR3 is TGTGCCAGCAGCTTACACCTCCGGGACACCTACGAGCAGTACTTC. The chain couples TRBV11-2 to TRBJ2-7; weak D call: TRBD1 (6 bases). CDR3 length: 15 amino acids. The germline V gene has CDR1 SGHAT and CDR2 FQNNGV. The V end lost 2 bases, the J end lost 2 bases, and 13 bases lay between the germline ends. Full variable domain (rest looked up from reference TRBV11-2 and TRBJ2-7): EAGVAQSPRYKIIEKRQSVAFWCNPISGHATLYWYQQILGQGPKLLIQFQNNGVVDDSQLPKDRFSAERLKGVDSTLKIQPAKLEDSAVYLCASSLHLRDTYEQYFGPGTRLTVT.

Comments on this clone: The limits of the CDR3 on the DNA are not certain, so only TCRdb's listed CDR3 is given. This chain connects TRBV7-2 to TRBJ1-2. The CDR3 has 16 residues if both end residues are counted. Germline V gene sequence: CDR1 SGHTA, CDR2 FQGNSA. CDR3 amino acids: CASSLVATGSRIRVPF.

This clone was counted a single time. The V call is TRBV11-3, the J call TRBJ2-1; 8 bases map to TRBD2. Trimming removed 1 base from V and 4 bases from J; junction bases left unmatched: 6. The CDR3 length is 16 residues. Germline loops: CDR1 SGHNT, CDR2 YENEEA. This CDR3 reads CASSLGSGGAYNEQFF. DNA for the CDR3: TGTGCCAGCAGCTTAGGGAGCGGGGGAGCGTACAATGAGCAGTTCTTC.

This rearrangement joins TRBV9 to TRBJ1-1; D possibly corresponds to TRBD1 (5 bases). The CDR3 consists of 14 residues. Germline CDR1 is SGDLS and CDR2 is YYNGEE. The V and J ends lost 3 bases and 3 bases respectively, with 12 bases between them. The CDR3 nucleotides are TGTGCCAGCAGCGCCGACCAGGGATACACTGAAGCTTTCTTT. This encodes CASSADQGYTEAFF.

The chain has TRBV6-5 and TRBJ2-7; 9 nucleotides match TRBD1. Germline assignment: CDR1 MNHEY and CDR2 SVGAGI. This CDR3 region has 12 residues. J was trimmed by 6 bases and V by 6 bases; bases with no gene match: 3. In DNA form, the CDR3 reads TGTGCCAGCAGGGGACAGGGTACCGAGCAGTACTTC. It translates to CASRGQGTEQYF.

The chain is built from TRBV24-1 and TRBJ2-1, with 12 bases aligning to TRBD1. CDR3 size: 16 residues. V shed 3 bases and J 8 bases; nucleotides not matched to a gene: 7. Germline V lookup: CDR1 KGHDR, CDR2 SFDVKD. This CDR3 reads CATSDPGTGGLDEQFF. CDR3 coding DNA: TGTGCCACCAGTGATCCCGGGACAGGGGGCCTCGATGAGCAGTTCTTC.

This clone came up once. The rearrangement joins TRBV7-9 to TRBJ2-1; unclear D gene. Germline-derived CDR1 and CDR2 are SEHNR and FQNEAQ (reference sequence). V was cut by 5 bases and J by 0 bases, with 14 bases left in between. The CDR3 runs 16 residues. The CDR3 sequence is CASSTPTRSSYNEQFF. CDR3 coding DNA: TGTGCCAGCAGCACCCCGACTCGGAGCTCCTACAATGAGCAGTTCTTC.

The chain couples TRBV10-2 to TRBJ2-2; D unclear. The CDR3 has 16 residues. V lost 0 bases to trimming and J lost 3 bases, with 11 bases between them. Germline values: CDR1 WSHSY, CDR2 SAAADI. DNA of the CDR3: TGCGCCAGCAGTGAGTCAGCGAATTGGGACACCGGGGAGCTGTTTTTT. It specifies CASSESANWDTGELFF.

This rearrangement joins TRBV19 to TRBJ2-1, with 7 bases matching TRBD1. The CDR3 runs to 14 residues. The germline V gene encodes CDR1 LNHDA and CDR2 SQIVND (reference sequence). Unmatched junction bases numbered 6, after V lost 3 bases and J lost 7 bases. In DNA, the CDR3 is TGTGCCAGTAGTATTTTCCCAGGGGGAAATGAGCAGTTCTTC. It encodes CASSIFPGGNEQFF.

The chain employs TRBV19 and TRBJ2-7, with 8 bases identical to TRBD2. V lost 5 bases and J lost 3; bases outside the gene matches: 6. The V gene's germline CDR1 is LNHDA and CDR2 SQIVND (reference sequence). This CDR3 spans 14 amino acids. CDR3 amino acids: CASSPGLAYYEQYF. In DNA form, the CDR3 reads TGTGCCAGTAGTCCAGGACTAGCATACTACGAGCAGTACTTC. Using reference TRBV19 and TRBJ2-7 for the parts outside the CDR3, the full variable domain is DGGITQSPKYLFRKEGQNVTLSCEQNLNHDAMYWYRQDPGQGLRLIYYSQIVNDFQKGDIAEGYSVSREKKESFPLTVTSAQKNPTAFYLCASSPGLAYYEQYFGPGTRLTVT.

CDR3 region: CASRPTGISYEQYF. The CDR3 DNA follows: TGTGCCAGCAGACCTACAGGAATCTCCTACGAGCAGTACTTC. The rearrangement links TRBV25-1 to TRBJ2-7; D might be TRBD1 (5 bases). Germline V lookup: CDR1 MGHDK, CDR2 SYGVNS. V lost 6 bases and J 0 bases, leaving 12 bases between the germline ends. CDR3 length: 14 amino acids.